This T cell receptor beta chain was sequenced during a study of blood T cell repertoires in COVID-19. Per the germline V gene, CDR1 is PRHDT and CDR2 is FYEKMQ (reference sequence). The J segment lost 3 bases and the V segment lost 5 bases, leaving 8 bases of the junction unmatched. This CDR3 spans 17 amino acids. Sequenced by immunoSEQ multiplex PCR; TCRdb stores in-frame clones only, minus some. The table shows a few hundred thousand clones, with more than 80% occurring only once. This receptor was identified in a woman between 45 and 65 years old with COVID-19, enrolled during active disease. The V call is TRBV13, the J call TRBJ2-3, with TRBD2 matching 13 bases. The specimen sequenced was peripheral blood. The CDR3 loop reads CASSPGLAGRGTDTQYF. CDR3 DNA sequence: TGTGCCAGCAGCCCGGGACTAGCGGGAAGAGGGACAGATACGCAGTATTTT.